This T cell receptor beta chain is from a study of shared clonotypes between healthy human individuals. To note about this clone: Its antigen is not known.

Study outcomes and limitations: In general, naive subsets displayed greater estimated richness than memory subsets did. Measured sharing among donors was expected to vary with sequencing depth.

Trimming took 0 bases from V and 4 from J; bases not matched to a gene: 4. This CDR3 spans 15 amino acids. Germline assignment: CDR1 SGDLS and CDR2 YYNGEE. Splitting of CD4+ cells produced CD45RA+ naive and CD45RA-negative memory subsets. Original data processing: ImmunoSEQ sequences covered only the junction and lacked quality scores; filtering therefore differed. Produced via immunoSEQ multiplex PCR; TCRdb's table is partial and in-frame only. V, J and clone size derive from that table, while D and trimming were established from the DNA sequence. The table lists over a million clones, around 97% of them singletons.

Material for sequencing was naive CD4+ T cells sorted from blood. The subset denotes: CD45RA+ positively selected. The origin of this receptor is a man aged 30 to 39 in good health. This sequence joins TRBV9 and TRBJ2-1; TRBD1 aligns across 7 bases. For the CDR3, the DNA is TGTGCCAGCAGCGTAGCCAGGGGGTATTACAATGAGCAGTTCTTC. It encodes CASSVARGYYNEQFF.